This T cell receptor beta chain was retrieved from a study of blood T cell repertoires in COVID-19. Background on the study: Samples taken during acute and convalescent COVID-19 were collected in the United States, Italy and Spain. The cDNA or gDNA used as material had been derived from T cells, B-cell-depleted T cells, or PBMCs.

This clone came up a few times. Original processing methods: For nucleated cells, counts were estimated from reference gene primer amplification. Sequencing was performed with immunoSEQ multiplex PCR; in TCRdb, only in-frame clones are kept and a portion is missing. V and J calls and clone size are those listed in that table; D and trimming were worked out from the DNA. Seen here are approximately 70,000 clones, more than 75% observed once, and the top ten hold approximately 19%. V was pared by 4 bases and J by 4 bases, with 11 bases between. Germline V gene data show CDR1 as SGHTA and CDR2 as FQGNSA. The CDR3 consists of 14 residues.

The receptor was derived from a human donor in a cohort sampled during active COVID-19. The gene calls are TRBV7-2 and TRBJ2-1, with D possibly being TRBD2 (6 bases). What was sequenced was peripheral blood. The DNA for the CDR3 is TGTGCCAGCAGCTACGCGGGATTTTACAATGAGCAGTTCTTC. Amino acid sequence: CASSYAGFYNEQFF. Looking up the rest from reference TRBV7-2 and TRBJ2-1 gives the full variable domain: GAGVSQSPSNKVTEKGKDVELRCDPISGHTALYWYRQSLGQGLEFLIYFQGNSAPDKSGLPSDRFSAERTGGSVSTLTIQRTQQEDSAVYLCASSYAGFYNEQFFGPGTRLTVL.